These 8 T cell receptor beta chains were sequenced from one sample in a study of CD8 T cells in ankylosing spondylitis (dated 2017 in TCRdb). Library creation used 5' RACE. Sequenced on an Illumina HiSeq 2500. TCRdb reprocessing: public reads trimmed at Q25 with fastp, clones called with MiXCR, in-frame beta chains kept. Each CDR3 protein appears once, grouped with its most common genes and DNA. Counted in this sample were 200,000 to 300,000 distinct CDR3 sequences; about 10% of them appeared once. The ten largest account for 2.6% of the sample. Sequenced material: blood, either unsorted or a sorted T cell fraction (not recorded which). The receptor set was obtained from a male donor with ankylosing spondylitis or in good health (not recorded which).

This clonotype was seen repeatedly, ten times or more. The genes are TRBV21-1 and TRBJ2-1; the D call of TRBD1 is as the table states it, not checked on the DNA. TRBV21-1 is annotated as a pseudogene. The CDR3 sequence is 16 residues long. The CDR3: CASSSIMGGSYNEQFF. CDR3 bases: TGTGCCAGCAGCTCAATAATGGGGGGGAGCTACAATGAGCAGTTCTTC.

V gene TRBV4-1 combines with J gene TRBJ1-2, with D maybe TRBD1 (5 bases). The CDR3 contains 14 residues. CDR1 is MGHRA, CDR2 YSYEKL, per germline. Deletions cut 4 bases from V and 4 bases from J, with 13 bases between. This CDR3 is CASSRTVQGYGYTF. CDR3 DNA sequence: TGCGCCAGCAGCCGGACGGTGCAGGGCTATGGCTACACCTTC.

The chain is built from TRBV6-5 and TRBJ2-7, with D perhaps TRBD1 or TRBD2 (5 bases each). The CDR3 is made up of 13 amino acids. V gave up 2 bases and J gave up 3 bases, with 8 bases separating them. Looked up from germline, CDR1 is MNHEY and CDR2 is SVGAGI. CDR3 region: CASSYGTLYEQYF. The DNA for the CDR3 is TGTGCCAGCAGTTACGGGACCCTCTACGAGCAGTACTTC.

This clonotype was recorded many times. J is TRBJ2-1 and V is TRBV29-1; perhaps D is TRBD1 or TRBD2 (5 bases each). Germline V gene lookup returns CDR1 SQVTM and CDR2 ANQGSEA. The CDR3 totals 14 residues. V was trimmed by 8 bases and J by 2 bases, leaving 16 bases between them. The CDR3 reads CSTVNGAPYNEQFF. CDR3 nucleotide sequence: TGCAGCACCGTGAACGGGGCTCCCTACAATGAGCAGTTCTTC.

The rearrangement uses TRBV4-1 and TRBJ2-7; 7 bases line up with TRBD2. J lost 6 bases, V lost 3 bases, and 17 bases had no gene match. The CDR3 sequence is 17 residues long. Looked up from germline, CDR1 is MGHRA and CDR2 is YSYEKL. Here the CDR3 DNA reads TGCGCCAGCAGCCACGGTGGCCCCTCTCGGGGGGTCGGCGAGCAGTACTTC. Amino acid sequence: CASSHGGPSRGVGEQYF.

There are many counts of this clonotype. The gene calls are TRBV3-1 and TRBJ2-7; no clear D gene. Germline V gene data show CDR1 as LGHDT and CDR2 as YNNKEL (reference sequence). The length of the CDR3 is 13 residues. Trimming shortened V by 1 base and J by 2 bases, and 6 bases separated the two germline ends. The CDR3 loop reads CASSQGVPYEQYF. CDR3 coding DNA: TGTGCCAGCAGCCAAGGGGTCCCCTACGAGCAGTACTTC.

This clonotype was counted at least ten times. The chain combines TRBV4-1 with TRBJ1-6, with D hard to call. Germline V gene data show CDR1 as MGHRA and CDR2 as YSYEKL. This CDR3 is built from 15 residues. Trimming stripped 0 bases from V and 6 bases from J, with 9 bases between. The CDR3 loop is CASSQDPGSNSPLHF. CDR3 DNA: TGCGCCAGCAGCCAAGATCCGGGCAGTAATTCACCCCTCCACTTT.

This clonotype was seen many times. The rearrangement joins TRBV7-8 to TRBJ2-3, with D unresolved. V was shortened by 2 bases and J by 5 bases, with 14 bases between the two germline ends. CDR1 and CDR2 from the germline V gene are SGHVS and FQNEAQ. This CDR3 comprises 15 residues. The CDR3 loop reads CASSLMGRPGDTQYF. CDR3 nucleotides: TGTGCCAGCAGCTTAATGGGCCGGCCGGGAGATACGCAGTATTTT.